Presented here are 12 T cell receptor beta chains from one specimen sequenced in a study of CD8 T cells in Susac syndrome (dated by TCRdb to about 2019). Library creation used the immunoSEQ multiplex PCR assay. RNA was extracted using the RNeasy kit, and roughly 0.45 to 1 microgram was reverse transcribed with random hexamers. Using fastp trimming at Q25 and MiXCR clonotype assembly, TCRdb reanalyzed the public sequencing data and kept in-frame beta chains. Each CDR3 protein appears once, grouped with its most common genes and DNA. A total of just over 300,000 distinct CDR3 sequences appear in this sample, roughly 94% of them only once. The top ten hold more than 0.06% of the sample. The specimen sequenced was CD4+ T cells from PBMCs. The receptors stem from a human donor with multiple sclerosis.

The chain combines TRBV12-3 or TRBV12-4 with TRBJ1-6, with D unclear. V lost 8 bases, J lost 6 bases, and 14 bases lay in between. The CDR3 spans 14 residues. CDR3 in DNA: TGTGCCAGCGGCTATGCAGCAGTTAATTCACCCCTCCACTTT. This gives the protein CASGYAAVNSPLHF.

The chain's CDR3 is CASSFDLATDTQYF. The CDR3 region has the DNA TGTGCCAGCAGCTTTGATCTGGCCACAGATACGCAGTATTTT. V and J are TRBV7-9 and TRBJ2-3; D uncertain. The CDR3 loop spans 14 amino acids. Germline V gene sequence: CDR1 SEHNR, CDR2 FQNEAQ (reference sequence). The V end was cut by 3 bases, the J end by 2 bases, with 9 bases between.

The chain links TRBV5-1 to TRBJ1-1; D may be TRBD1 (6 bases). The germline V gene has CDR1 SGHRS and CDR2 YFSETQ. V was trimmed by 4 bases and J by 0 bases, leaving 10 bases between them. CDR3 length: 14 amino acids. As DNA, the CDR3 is TGCGCCAGCAGCGCAGGGACAATGAACACTGAAGCTTTCTTT. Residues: CASSAGTMNTEAFF.

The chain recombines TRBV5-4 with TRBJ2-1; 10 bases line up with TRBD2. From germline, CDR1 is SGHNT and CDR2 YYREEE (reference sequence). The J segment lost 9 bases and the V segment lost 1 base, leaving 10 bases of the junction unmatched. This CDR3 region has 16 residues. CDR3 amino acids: CASSLWASGGEGEQFF. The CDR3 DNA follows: TGTGCCAGCAGCTTGTGGGCTAGCGGGGGAGAGGGTGAGCAGTTCTTC.

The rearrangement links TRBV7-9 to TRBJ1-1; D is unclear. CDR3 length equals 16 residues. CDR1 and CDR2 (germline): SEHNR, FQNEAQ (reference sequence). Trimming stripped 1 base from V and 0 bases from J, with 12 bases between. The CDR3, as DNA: TGTGCCAGCAGCTTAGGGGTTTCTGGGCTGAACACTGAAGCTTTCTTT. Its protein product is CASSLGVSGLNTEAFF.

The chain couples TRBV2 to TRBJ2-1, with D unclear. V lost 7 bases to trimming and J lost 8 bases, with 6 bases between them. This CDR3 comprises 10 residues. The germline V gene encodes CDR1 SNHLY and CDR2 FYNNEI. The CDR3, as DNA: TGTGCCAGCATGAGGTATGAGCAGTTCTTC. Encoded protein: CASMRYEQFF.

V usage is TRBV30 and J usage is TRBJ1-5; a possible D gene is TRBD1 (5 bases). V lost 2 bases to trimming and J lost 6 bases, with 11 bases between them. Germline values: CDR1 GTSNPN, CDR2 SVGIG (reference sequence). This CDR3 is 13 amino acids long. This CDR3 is CAWSQGVGQPQHF. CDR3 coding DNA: TGTGCCTGGAGTCAAGGGGTTGGTCAGCCCCAGCATTTT.

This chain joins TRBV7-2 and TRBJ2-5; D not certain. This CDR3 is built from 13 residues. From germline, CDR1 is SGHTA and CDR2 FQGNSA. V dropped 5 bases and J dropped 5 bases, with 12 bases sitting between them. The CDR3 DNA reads TGTGCCAGCAGCCCGACTCGCATGGAGACCCAGTACTTC. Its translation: CASSPTRMETQYF.

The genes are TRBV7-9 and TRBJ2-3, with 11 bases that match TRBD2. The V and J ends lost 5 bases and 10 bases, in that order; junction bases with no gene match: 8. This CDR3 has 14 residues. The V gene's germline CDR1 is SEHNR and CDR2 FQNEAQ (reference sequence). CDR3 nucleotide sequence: TGTGCCAGCAGCCTCGGGACTAGCGGACTGGCGCAGTATTTT. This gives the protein CASSLGTSGLAQYF.

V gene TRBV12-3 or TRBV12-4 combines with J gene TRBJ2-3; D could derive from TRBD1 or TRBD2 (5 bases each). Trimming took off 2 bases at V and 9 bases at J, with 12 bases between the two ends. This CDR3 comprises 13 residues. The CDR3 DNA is TGTGCCAGCAGTTTAACCCGGGACGGGACGCAGTATTTT. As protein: CASSLTRDGTQYF.

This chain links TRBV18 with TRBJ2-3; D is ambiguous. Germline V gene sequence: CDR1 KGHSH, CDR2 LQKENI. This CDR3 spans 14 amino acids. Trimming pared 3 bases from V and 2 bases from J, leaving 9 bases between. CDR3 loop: CASSPGRSTDTQYF. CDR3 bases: TGTGCCAGCTCACCTGGGCGTTCCACAGATACGCAGTATTTT.

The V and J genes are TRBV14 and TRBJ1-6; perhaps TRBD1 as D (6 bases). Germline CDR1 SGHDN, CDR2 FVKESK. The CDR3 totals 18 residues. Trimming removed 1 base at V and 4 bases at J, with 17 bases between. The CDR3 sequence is CASSQGTVGSYYNSPLHF. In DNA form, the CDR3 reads TGTGCCAGCAGCCAAGGGACAGTGGGCTCCTATTATAATTCACCCCTCCACTTT.